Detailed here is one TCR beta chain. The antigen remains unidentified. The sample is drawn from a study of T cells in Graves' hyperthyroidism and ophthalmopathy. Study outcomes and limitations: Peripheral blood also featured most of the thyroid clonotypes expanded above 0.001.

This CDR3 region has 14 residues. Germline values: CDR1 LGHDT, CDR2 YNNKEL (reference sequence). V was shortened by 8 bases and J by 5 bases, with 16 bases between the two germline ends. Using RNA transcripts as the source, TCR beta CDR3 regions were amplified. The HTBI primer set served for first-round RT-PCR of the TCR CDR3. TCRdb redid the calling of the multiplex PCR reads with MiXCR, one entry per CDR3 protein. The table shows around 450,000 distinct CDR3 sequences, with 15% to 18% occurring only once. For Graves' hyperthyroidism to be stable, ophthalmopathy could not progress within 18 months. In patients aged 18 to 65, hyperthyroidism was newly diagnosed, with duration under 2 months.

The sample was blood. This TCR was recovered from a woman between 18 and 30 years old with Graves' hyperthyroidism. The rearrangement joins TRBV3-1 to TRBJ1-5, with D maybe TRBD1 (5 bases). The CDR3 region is CASSPTLGDQPQHF. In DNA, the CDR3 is TGTGCCAGCTCACCCACTTTAGGGGATCAGCCCCAGCATTTT.